Each of the 9 T cell receptor beta chains below was sequenced from the same sample in a study of cytomegalovirus exposure and HLA in healthy donors. PCR used 60 Vbeta primers and 13 Jbeta primers. Data came from immunoSEQ multiplex PCR; TCRdb stores just in-frame clones and leaves some out. The sample includes about 62,000 clones, roughly 78% of them seen just once. Sequencing was performed on PBMCs. The receptors were gathered from a man between 40 and 49 years old in good health and CMV-seronegative.

The V and J genes are TRBV2 and TRBJ2-7, with D hard to call. Trimming removed 5 bases from V and 6 bases from J, with 8 bases in between. This CDR3 comprises 11 residues. Germline loops: CDR1 SNHLY, CDR2 FYNNEI. CDR3 sequence reads: CASSFHGEQYF. The CDR3 DNA sequence: TGTGCCAGCAGTTTTCACGGCGAGCAGTACTTC. The variable domain in full, completed from reference TRBV2 and TRBJ2-7, reads EPEVTQTPSHQVTQMGQEVILRCVPISNHLYFYWYRQILGQKVEFLVSFYNNEISEKSEIFDDQFSVERPDGSNFTLKIRSTKLEDSAMYFCASSFHGEQYFGPGTRLTVT.

The V and J genes are TRBV14 and TRBJ2-5; D may be TRBD1 (6 bases). CDR1 is SGHDN, CDR2 FVKESK, per germline. V was trimmed by 4 bases and J by 1 base, leaving 10 bases between them. The CDR3 consists of 14 residues. The CDR3 DNA reads as TGTGCCAGCAGCCGAGGACAGATCCAAGAGACCCAGTACTTC. It is translated as CASSRGQIQETQYF. The full variable domain, completed using reference TRBV14 and TRBJ2-5, is EAGVTQFPSHSVIEKGQTVTLRCDPISGHDNLYWYRRVMGKEIKFLLHFVKESKQDESGMPNNRFLAERTGGTYSTLKVQPAELEDSGVYFCASSRGQIQETQYFGPGTRLLVL.

The chain recombines TRBV28 with TRBJ1-2; D is ambiguous. The germline CDR1 and CDR2 sequences are MDHEN and SYDVKM. Trimming left V 1 base short and J 4 bases short, with 13 bases between. The CDR3 consists of 15 residues. This CDR3 is CASSLFSGDVYGYTF. In DNA, the CDR3 is TGTGCCAGCAGTTTATTCTCGGGAGACGTCTATGGCTACACCTTC.

The chain employs TRBV6-5 and TRBJ2-3, with 7 bases fitting TRBD2. Germline values: CDR1 MNHEY, CDR2 SVGAGI. J lost 3 bases, V lost 5 bases, and 2 bases had no gene match. The CDR3 extends over 13 amino acids. DNA for the CDR3: TGTGCCAGCAGTCTAGCGGTTACAGATACGCAGTATTTT. The encoded protein is CASSLAVTDTQYF.

The V gene is TRBV9, the J gene TRBJ2-1; 13 nucleotides align to TRBD2. Germline V gives CDR1 SGDLS, CDR2 YYNGEE. The trim removed 0 bases at V and 0 bases at J, leaving 12 bases unmatched. The CDR3 contains 21 residues. CDR3 coding DNA: TGTGCCAGCAGCGTAGAGGTTGGGGGGACTAGCGGGGTCAGCTCCTACAATGAGCAGTTCTTC. This sequence encodes CASSVEVGGTSGVSSYNEQFF.

This chain connects TRBV28 to TRBJ2-7, with 8 nucleotides matching TRBD1. Per germline, CDR1 MDHEN and CDR2 SYDVKM. The ends lost 2 bases at V and 0 bases at J; junction bases unmatched: 3. This CDR3 spans 15 amino acids. CDR3 in amino acids: CASSLRDRSSYEQYF. DNA of the CDR3: TGTGCCAGCAGTTTAAGGGACAGGTCCTCCTACGAGCAGTACTTC.

J is TRBJ2-1 and V is TRBV11-3; D is undetermined. Looked up from germline, CDR1 is SGHNT and CDR2 is YENEEA. CDR3 length: 13 residues. V was pared by 2 bases and J by 10 bases, with 12 bases between. CDR3 bases: TGTGCCAGCAGCTTACGTCCCGGGTACGAGCAGTTCTTC. Translation: CASSLRPGYEQFF.

In nucleotides, the CDR3 is TGCGCCAGCAGCTTGGGGCCAGCGGGGACCGGGGAGCTGTTTTTT. It is translated as CASSLGPAGTGELFF. V usage is TRBV5-1 and J usage is TRBJ2-2, with 7 nucleotides matching TRBD2. Per the germline V gene, CDR1 is SGHRS and CDR2 is YFSETQ. The CDR3 totals 15 residues. With 0 bases clipped from V and 5 bases from J, the junction kept 4 bases outside the gene matches.

The chain combines TRBV7-7 with TRBJ1-4, with a possible D match to TRBD1 (5 bases). Germline V lookup: CDR1 SSHAT, CDR2 FNYEAQ (reference sequence). V dropped 5 bases and J dropped 3 bases, with 10 bases sitting between them. The CDR3 runs to 14 residues. The DNA for the CDR3 is TGTGCCAGCAGCCCAGGGTTAGCTAATGAAAAACTGTTTTTT. It codes for CASSPGLANEKLFF. Drawing the rest from reference TRBV7-7 and TRBJ1-4, the complete variable domain is GAGVSQSPRYKVTKRGQDVTLRCDPISSHATLYWYQQALGQGPEFLTYFNYEAQPDKSGLPSDRFSAERPEGSISTLTIQRTEQRDSAMYRCASSPGLANEKLFFGSGTQLSVL.